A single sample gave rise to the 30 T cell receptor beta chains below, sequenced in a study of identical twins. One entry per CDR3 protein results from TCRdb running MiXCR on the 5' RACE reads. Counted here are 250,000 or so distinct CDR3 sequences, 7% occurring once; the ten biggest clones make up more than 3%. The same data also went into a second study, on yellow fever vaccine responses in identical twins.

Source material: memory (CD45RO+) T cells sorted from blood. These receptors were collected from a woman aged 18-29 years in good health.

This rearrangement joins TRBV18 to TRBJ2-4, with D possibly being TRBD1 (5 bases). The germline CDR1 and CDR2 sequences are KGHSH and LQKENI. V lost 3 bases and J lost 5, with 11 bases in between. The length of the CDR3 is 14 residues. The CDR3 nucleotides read TGTGCCAGCTCACCGGGGCAGGGCCAAAACATTCAGTACTTC. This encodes CASSPGQGQNIQYF.

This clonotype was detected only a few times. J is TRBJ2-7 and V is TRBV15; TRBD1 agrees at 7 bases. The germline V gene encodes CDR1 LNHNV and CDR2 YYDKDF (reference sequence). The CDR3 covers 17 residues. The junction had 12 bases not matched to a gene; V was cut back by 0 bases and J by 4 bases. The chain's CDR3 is CATSRDFGTATSYEQYF. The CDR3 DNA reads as TGTGCCACCAGCAGAGATTTCGGGACAGCTACCTCTTACGAGCAGTACTTC.

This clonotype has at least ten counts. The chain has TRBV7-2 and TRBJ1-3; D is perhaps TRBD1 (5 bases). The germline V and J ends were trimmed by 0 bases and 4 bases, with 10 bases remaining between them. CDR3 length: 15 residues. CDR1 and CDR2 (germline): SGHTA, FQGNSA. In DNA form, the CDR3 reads TGTGCCAGCAGCTTAGCCTCAGGGATGGGAAACACCATATATTTT. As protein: CASSLASGMGNTIYF.

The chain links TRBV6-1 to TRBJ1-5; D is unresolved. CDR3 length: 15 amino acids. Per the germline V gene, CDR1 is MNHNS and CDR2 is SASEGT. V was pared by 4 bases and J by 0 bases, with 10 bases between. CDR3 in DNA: TGTGCCAGCAGTGGAGTGATAGTTAGCAATCAGCCCCAGCATTTT. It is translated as CASSGVIVSNQPQHF.

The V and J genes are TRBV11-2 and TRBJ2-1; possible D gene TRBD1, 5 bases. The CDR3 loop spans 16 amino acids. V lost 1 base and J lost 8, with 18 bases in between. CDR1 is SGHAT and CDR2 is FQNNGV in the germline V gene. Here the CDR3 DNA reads TGTGCCAGCAGCTTAGCGGGTCAGGGTCTTGGTGATGAGCAGTTCTTC. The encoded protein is CASSLAGQGLGDEQFF.

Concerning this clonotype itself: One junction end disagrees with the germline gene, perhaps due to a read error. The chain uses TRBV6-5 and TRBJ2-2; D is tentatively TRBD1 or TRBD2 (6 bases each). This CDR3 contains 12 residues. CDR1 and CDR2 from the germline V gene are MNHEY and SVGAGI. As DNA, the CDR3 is TGTGCCACCCGTAGGGGGGCCGGAGAGCTGTTTTTT. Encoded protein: CATRRGAGELFF.

The CDR3 here is CASSLGSLAGASRGQFF. The CDR3 DNA is TGTGCCAGCAGCTTAGGTAGTCTAGCGGGCGCTTCTCGGGGGCAGTTCTTC. The V gene is TRBV11-2, the J gene TRBJ2-1, with 8 bases aligning to TRBD2. With 1 base clipped from V and 12 bases from J, the junction kept 17 bases outside the gene matches. Germline V lookup: CDR1 SGHAT, CDR2 FQNNGV. The CDR3 covers 17 residues.

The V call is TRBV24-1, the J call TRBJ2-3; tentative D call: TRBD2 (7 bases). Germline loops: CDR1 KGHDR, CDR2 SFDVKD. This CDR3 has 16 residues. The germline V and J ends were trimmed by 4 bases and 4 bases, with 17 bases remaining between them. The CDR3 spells CATSERGRGGADTQYF. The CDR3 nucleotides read TGTGCCACCAGTGAACGCGGAAGGGGGGGCGCAGATACGCAGTATTTT.

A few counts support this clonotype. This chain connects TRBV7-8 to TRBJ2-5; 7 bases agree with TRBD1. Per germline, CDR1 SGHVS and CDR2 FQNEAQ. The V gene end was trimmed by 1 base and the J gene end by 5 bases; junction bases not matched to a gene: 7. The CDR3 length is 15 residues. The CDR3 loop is CASSLELIQGETQYF. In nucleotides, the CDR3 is TGTGCCAGCAGCTTAGAGTTGATACAGGGGGAGACCCAGTACTTC. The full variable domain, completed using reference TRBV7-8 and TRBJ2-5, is GAGVSQSPRYKVAKRGQDVALRCDPISGHVSLFWYQQALGQGPEFLTYFQNEAQLDKSGLPSDRFFAERPEGSVSTLKIQRTQQEDSAVYLCASSLELIQGETQYFGPGTRLLVL.

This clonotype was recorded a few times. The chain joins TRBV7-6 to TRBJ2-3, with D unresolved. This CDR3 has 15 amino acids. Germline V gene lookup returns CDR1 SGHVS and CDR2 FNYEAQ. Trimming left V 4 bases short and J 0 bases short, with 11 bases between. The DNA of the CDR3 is TGTGCCAGCAGCTCCGATGCGACTAGCACAGATACGCAGTATTTT. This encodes CASSSDATSTDTQYF.

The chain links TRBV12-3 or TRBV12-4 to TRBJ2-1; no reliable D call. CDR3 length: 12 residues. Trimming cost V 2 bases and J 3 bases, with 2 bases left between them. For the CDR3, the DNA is TGTGCCAGCAGTTTACTCTACAATGAGCAGTTCTTC. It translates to CASSLLYNEQFF.

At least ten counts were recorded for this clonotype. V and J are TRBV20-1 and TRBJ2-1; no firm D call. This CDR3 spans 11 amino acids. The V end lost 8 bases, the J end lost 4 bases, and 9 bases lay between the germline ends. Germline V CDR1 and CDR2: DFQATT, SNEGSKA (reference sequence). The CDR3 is CSPVGYNEQFF. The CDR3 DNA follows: TGCAGTCCGGTGGGGTACAATGAGCAGTTCTTC.

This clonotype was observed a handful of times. For the CDR3, the DNA is TGCGCCAGCAGCTTCGGTCTCGACACTGAAGCTTTCTTT. As protein: CASSFGLDTEAFF. This rearrangement joins TRBV5-1 to TRBJ1-1, with D hard to call. CDR1 and CDR2 from the germline V gene are SGHRS and YFSETQ. The CDR3 runs 13 residues. V was trimmed by 2 bases and J by 3 bases, leaving 8 bases between them.

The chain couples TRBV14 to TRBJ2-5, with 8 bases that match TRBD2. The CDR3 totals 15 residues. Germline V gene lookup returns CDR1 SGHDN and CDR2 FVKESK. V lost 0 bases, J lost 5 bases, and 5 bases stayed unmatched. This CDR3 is CASSQDGTREETQYF. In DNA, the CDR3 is TGTGCCAGCAGCCAAGATGGGACTAGGGAGGAGACCCAGTACTTC.

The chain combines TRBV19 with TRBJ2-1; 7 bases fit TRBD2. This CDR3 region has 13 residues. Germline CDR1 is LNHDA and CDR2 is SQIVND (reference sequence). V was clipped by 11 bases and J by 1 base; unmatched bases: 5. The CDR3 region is CAASGVSYNEQFF. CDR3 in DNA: TGTGCCGCAAGCGGGGTATCCTACAATGAGCAGTTCTTC.

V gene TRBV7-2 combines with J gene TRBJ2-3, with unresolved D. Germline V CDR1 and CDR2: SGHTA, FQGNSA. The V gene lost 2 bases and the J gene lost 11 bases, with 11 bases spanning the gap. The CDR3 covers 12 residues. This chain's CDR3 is CASSLIIAGQYF. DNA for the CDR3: TGTGCCAGCAGCTTAATAATAGCTGGGCAGTATTTT.

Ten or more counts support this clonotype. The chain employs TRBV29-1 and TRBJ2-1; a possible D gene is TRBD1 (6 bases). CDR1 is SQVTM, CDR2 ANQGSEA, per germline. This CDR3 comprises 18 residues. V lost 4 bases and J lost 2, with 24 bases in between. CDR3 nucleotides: TGCAGCGTTGGGAACCCGGGACATCGAGGAGGCACCTACAATGAGCAGTTCTTC. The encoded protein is CSVGNPGHRGGTYNEQFF.

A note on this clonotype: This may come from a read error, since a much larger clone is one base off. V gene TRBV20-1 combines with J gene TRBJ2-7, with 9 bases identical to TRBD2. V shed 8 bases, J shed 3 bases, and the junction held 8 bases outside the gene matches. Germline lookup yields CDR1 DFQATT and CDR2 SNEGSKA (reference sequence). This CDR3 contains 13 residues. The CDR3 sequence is CSSLIAGDYEQYF. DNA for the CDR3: TGCAGTTCTCTGATAGCGGGAGACTACGAGCAGTACTTC.

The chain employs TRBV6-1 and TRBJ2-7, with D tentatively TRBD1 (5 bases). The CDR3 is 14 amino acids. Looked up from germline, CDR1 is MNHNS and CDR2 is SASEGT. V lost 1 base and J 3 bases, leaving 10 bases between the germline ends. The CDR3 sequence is CASSEGSGLYEQYF. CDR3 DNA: TGTGCCAGCAGTGAAGGGTCAGGGCTCTACGAGCAGTACTTC.

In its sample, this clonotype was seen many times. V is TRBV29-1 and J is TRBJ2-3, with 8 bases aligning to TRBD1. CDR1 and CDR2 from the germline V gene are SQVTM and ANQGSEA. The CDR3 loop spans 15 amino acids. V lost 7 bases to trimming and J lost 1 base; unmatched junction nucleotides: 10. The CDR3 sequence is CSARQGPTGTDTQYF. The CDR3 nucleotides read TGCAGCGCAAGACAGGGGCCCACGGGCACAGATACGCAGTATTTT.

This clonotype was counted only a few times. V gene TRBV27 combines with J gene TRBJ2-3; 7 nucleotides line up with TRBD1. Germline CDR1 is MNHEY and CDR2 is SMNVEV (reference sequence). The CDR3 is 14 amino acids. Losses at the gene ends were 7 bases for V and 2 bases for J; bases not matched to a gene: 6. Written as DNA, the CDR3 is TGTGCCAGCAAACCGGGACAGTTCACAGATACGCAGTATTTT. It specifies CASKPGQFTDTQYF.

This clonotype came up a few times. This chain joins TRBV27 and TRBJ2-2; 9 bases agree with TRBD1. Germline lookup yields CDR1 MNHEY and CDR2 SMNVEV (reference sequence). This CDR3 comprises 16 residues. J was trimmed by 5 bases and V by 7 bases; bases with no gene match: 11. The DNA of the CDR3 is TGTGCCAGCACCAAAACCCGGACAGGGGATACCGGGGAGCTGTTTTTT. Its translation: CASTKTRTGDTGELFF.

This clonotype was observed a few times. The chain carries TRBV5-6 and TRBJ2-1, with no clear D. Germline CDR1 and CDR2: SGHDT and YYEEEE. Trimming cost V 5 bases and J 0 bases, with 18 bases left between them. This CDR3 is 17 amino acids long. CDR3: CASSLLTGWSSYNEQFF. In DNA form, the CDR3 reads TGTGCCAGCAGTCTACTCACTGGGTGGAGCTCCTACAATGAGCAGTTCTTC.

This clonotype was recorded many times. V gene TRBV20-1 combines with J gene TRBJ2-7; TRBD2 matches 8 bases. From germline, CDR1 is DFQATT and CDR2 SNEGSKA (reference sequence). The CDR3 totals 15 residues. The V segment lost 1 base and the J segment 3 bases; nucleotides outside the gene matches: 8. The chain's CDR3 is CSARGNGGGYYEQYV. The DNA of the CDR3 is TGCAGTGCTAGAGGAAATGGCGGGGGGTACTACGAGCAGTACGTC.

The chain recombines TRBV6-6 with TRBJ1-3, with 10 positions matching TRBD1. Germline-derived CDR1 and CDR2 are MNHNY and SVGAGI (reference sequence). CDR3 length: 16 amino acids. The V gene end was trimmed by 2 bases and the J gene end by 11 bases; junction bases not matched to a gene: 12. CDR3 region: CASSYPLRDRGYAIYF. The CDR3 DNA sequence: TGTGCCAGCAGTTACCCCCTCCGGGACAGGGGCTACGCCATATATTTT.

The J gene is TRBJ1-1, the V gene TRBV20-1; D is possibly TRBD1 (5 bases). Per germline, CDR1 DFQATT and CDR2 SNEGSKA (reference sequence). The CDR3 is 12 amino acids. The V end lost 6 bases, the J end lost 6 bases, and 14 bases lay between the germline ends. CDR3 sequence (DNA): TGCAGTGCCAATAGGGGTGACGCTGAAGCTTTCTTT. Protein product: CSANRGDAEAFF.

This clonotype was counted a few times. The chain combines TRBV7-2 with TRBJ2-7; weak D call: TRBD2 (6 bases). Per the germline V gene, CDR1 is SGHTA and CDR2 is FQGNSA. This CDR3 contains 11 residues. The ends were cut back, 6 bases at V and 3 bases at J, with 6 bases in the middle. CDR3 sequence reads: CASRGGYEQYF. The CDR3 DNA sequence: TGTGCCAGCAGGGGGGGCTACGAGCAGTACTTC.

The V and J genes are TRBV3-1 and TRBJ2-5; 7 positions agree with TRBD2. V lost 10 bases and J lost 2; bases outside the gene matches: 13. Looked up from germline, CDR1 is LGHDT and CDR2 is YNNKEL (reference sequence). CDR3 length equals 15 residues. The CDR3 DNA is TGTGCCACCACCCAAGTCCCCGGGGGGCAAGAGACCCAGTACTTC. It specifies CATTQVPGGQETQYF.

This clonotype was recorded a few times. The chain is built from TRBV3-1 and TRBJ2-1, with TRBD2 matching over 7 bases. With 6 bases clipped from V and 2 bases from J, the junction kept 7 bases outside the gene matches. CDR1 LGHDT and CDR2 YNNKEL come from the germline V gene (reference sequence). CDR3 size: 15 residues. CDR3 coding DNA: TGTGCCAGCAGAGTGGGGACTACAACCTACAATGAGCAGTTCTTC. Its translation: CASRVGTTTYNEQFF.

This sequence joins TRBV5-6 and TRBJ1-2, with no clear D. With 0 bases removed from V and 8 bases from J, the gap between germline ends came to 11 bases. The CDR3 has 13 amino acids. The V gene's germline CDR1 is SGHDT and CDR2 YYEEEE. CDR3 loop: CASSLGPGKGYTF. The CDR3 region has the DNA TGTGCCAGCAGCTTGGGGCCGGGAAAAGGCTACACCTTC. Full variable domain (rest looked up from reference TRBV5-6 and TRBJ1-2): DAGVTQSPTHLIKTRGQQVTLRCSPKSGHDTVSWYQQALGQGPQFIFQYYEEEERQRGNFPDRFSGHQFPNYSSELNVNALLLGDSALYLCASSLGPGKGYTFGSGTRLTVV.